The following is a T cell receptor beta chain sequence with its context. The target antigen is unknown. The data were obtained in a study of CD8 T cells in ankylosing spondylitis. Study-level results: Apparently characteristic of ankylosing spondylitis blood was a TCR beta motif (eight highly homologous variants).

Looked up from germline, CDR1 is SGDLS and CDR2 is YYNGEE. Between the trimmed V and J ends, which lost 3 bases and 0 bases, there was a span of 13 bases. CDR3 length: 16 residues. TCRdb recomputed calls from the 5' RACE reads with MiXCR, one row per CDR3 protein. The sample lists around 540,000 distinct CDR3 sequences, over 9.5% seen once, with under 7.5% in the top ten. This TCR came from a male donor with ankylosing spondylitis. Sequencing was done on a sample of blood, either unsorted or a sorted T cell fraction (not recorded which). The genes are TRBV9 and TRBJ1-5; D not resolved. The CDR3 loop reads CASSAGVPYSNQPQHF. DNA for the CDR3: TGTGCCAGCAGCGCAGGAGTTCCTTATAGCAATCAGCCCCAGCATTTT.